This T cell receptor beta chain is drawn from a study of cytomegalovirus exposure and HLA in healthy donors. General observations from the study: Some TCR beta chains (164 of them) were listed as cytomegalovirus-associated. Later examination showed HLA-associated TCR beta chains had greater clonal expansion than equally common others. Serostatus for CMV was the only available immune exposure information. The productive fraction for most TCR beta V segments was about 90% or about 30% in an earlier analysis.

13 Jbeta primers and 60 Vbeta primers were used for the PCR. Generated by immunoSEQ multiplex PCR, the TCRdb table keeps only in-frame clones and is missing some. The sample includes 150,000 to 200,000 clones, over 70% seen only once; the top ten take around 3%. In its sample, this clone was seen once. Its antigen remains unknown. The CDR3 totals 12 residues. CDR1 is SNHLY and CDR2 is FYNNEI in the germline V gene. V shed 4 bases and J shed 6 bases, with 8 bases lying between them. The chain combines TRBV2 with TRBJ2-3, with D tentatively TRBD1 (5 bases). Material for sequencing was PBMCs. This receptor was obtained from a female donor in good health and CMV-seronegative. In nucleotides, the CDR3 is TGTGCCAGCAGTGCCAGGGTGGATACGCAGTATTTT. As protein: CASSARVDTQYF. Complete variable domain (other parts from reference TRBV2 and TRBJ2-3): EPEVTQTPSHQVTQMGQEVILRCVPISNHLYFYWYRQILGQKVEFLVSFYNNEISEKSEIFDDQFSVERPDGSNFTLKIRSTKLEDSAMYFCASSARVDTQYFGPGTRLTVL.